The T cell receptor beta chain described here comes from a study of T-cell memory formation after mild COVID-19 (dated by TCRdb to the early 2020s). A note on the overall study: Most TCR sequence clusters were specific to one of the two donors. In two donors, T-cell clones that expanded and contracted after mild COVID-19 were followed by sequencing TCRalpha and TCRbeta repertoires longitudinally. The cohort was made up of two young adult volunteers, one female and one male, who were previously healthy. Study-level results and caveats: Some responding clones were detected in pre-infection memory, suggesting pre-existing cross-reactive memory T cells joined the SARS-CoV-2 response. Contracting CD4+ clones were located mainly in the CM and EM memory subsets, whereas CD8+ clones were found to be enriched in EMRA. Whether the second-wave clones peaking on day 37 were SARS-CoV-2 specific was not confirmed. Only two mild cases were covered by the study, and larger cohorts that include severe cases with pre-infection samples were considered necessary. From day 15 to 85, contracting clones showed balanced CD4/CD8 phenotypes, whereas a second wave of clones that expanded from day 15 to 37 leaned towards CD4+.

Ficoll-Paque density gradient centrifugation was used to isolate PBMCs. In its sample, this clonotype was seen a few times. The specificity of this receptor is unknown. Base qualities were left out, and no much larger clone turns up one base away. TCRdb shows the sequencer as Illumina NovaSeq 6000. TCRalpha and TCRbeta cDNA libraries were built by 5'RACE with constant-segment primers, adding sample barcodes and unique molecular identifiers. Trizol reagent was used to extract RNA from every sample. Amplification of the libraries took two PCR steps, and the second step added a second sample barcode plus Illumina TruSeq adapters. Libraries were sequenced on an Illumina NovaSeq with 2 x 150 bp paired-end reads. Turning to the authors' computational methods: With migec v1.2.7, reads were demultiplexed and then collapsed into UMI-guided consensus sequences. With mixcr v2.1.11, UMI consensuses were aligned to TRA and TRB V and J templates and assembled into clonotypes. Clonotypes were classified as expanded or contracted when called significant by both edgeR and NoisET, with noise models trained on biological replicates. For edgeR calls, the cutoffs were a false discovery rate-adjusted p below 0.01 and a log2 fold-change threshold of 1. PCA with hierarchical clustering of max-normalized trajectories of the 1000 most abundant clonotypes was used as exploratory dynamics analysis. Each responding clone was given a CD4 or CD8 phenotype based on the CD4+ and CD8+ repertoires, which had been sequenced separately. Through fastp at Q25 and MiXCR, TCRdb rebuilt clones from the public reads, retaining in-frame beta chains. Rows are unified per CDR3 protein, each entry keeping the most common DNA and genes. Clone size and V and J calls follow TCRdb, not the original study. Present in this sample are 300,000 or so distinct CDR3 sequences, roughly 15% of which were seen just once. Roughly 20% of the sample rests with the top ten.

For this chain, trimming is 4 bases at the V end and 7 bases at the J end, and the number of junction bases without a gene match is 6. From its cysteine to its phenylalanine, the CDR3 spans 16 amino acids. Only the CDR3 part of the read is kept: 48 bases, read in frame from the first base. The germline V gene specifies KGHDR as CDR1 and SFDVKD as CDR2. The receptor chain draws on TRBV24-1 and TRBJ1-6, with 10 bases in between that match TRBD1. This TCR came from a man between 18 and 35 years old who had mild COVID-19 (a few samples of this study predate the infection). The sample titles of this study are shuffled in the database, so cell type and time point are left out; the donor was told from shared clones. The sequenced sample was PBMCs or a T cell subset sorted from them (not recorded which). The CDR3 has the sequence CATSDPRQGANSPLHF. The DNA is TGTGCCACCAGTGACCCGCGACAGGGGGCAAATTCACCCCTCCACTTT.